The 30 T cell receptor beta chains in this list originate from one sample, sequenced in a study of CD8 T cells in Susac syndrome (dated by TCRdb to the late 2010s). Library generation was performed with the immunoSEQ multiplex PCR assay. RNA was extracted using the RNeasy kit, and roughly 0.5 to 1 microgram was reverse transcribed with random hexamers. TCRdb ran its own pipeline on the public reads, namely fastp trimming at Q25 and MiXCR clone calling, and kept in-frame beta chains. Records with the same CDR3 protein are collapsed into one entry carrying the most frequent genes and DNA. The sample contains about 150,000 distinct CDR3 sequences, approximately 95% of them found a single time. The ten largest clonotypes hold 0.16% of the sample. Sequenced input: CD4+ T cells from PBMCs. These receptors all stem from a human donor with Susac syndrome.

This chain links TRBV29-1 with TRBJ2-7; 7 bases align to TRBD1. The CDR3 spans 13 residues. V was pared by 7 bases and J by 2 bases, with 8 bases of the junction left unmatched. Germline CDR1 SQVTM, CDR2 ANQGSEA. The CDR3 sequence is CSAFGTDTYEQYF. As DNA, the CDR3 is TGCAGCGCCTTCGGGACAGATACCTACGAGCAGTACTTC.

The gene calls are TRBV29-1 and TRBJ1-4, with D perhaps TRBD1 (5 bases). Trimming cost V 7 bases and J 5 bases, with 11 bases left between them. Germline CDR1 reads SQVTM; CDR2 reads ANQGSEA. The CDR3 length is 12 residues. CDR3 in DNA: TGCAGCGCAGGGACCTACAATGAAAAACTGTTTTTT. Protein: CSAGTYNEKLFF.

The chain recombines TRBV6-6 with TRBJ2-2; 7 nucleotides align to TRBD1. With 5 bases clipped from V and 1 base from J, the junction kept 1 base outside the gene matches. CDR1 and CDR2 (germline): MNHNY, SVGAGI (reference sequence). The CDR3 length is 14 residues. The CDR3 bases are TGTGCCAGCAGTAACAGGGGGAACACCGGGGAGCTGTTTTTT. Translated: CASSNRGNTGELFF.

The chain carries TRBV29-1 and TRBJ1-2; TRBD1 matches 7 bases. This CDR3 is built from 14 residues. Germline trimming cut 2 bases from V and 8 bases from J; bases unmatched to any gene: 11. The germline V gene encodes CDR1 SQVTM and CDR2 ANQGSEA. Here the CDR3 DNA reads TGCAGCGTTGAACCCCCCGACAGGGAGGGAGGCTACACCTTC. This codes for CSVEPPDREGGYTF. Supplemented by reference TRBV29-1 and TRBJ1-2, the full variable domain reads SAVISQKPSRDICQRGTSLTIQCQVDSQVTMMFWYRQQPGQSLTLIATANQGSEATYESGFVIDKFPISRPNLTFSTLTVSNMSPEDSSIYLCSVEPPDREGGYTFGSGTRLTVV.

The rearrangement uses TRBV11-1 and TRBJ1-1; the match to TRBD1 covers 7 bases. V was pared by 3 bases and J by 8 bases, with 3 bases of the junction left unmatched. Germline-derived CDR1 and CDR2 are SGHAT and FQDESV (reference sequence). The CDR3 is 12 residues long. CDR3 sequence (DNA): TGTGCCAGCAGCTTTAGGGACAGAGAAGCTTTCTTT. Amino acids: CASSFRDREAFF.

This rearrangement joins TRBV20-1 to TRBJ1-1; 8 bases map to TRBD1. The length of the CDR3 is 12 residues. V was pared by 3 bases and J by 8 bases, with 5 bases of the junction left unmatched. CDR1 is DFQATT and CDR2 is SNEGSKA in the germline V gene (reference sequence). CDR3 nucleotide sequence: TGCAGTGCTAGTCGGACAGGGAACGAAGCTTTCTTT. Its translation is CSASRTGNEAFF.

In its sample, this clonotype was seen once. The chain couples TRBV4-1 to TRBJ2-7; D gene unclear. The V gene lost 4 bases and the J gene lost 4 bases, with 17 bases spanning the gap. Per germline, CDR1 MGHRA and CDR2 YSYEKL. There are 15 residues in the CDR3. CDR3 sequence reads: CASSRNGNVQYEQYF. The CDR3 DNA follows: TGCGCCAGCAGCCGAAATGGCAATGTCCAGTACGAGCAGTACTTC.

This clonotype was counted once. The chain is built from TRBV7-3 and TRBJ2-7; D may match TRBD1 or TRBD2 (5 bases each). The CDR3 sequence is 13 residues long. CDR1 is SGHTA, CDR2 FQGTGA, per germline. V was pared by 5 bases and J by 0 bases, with 8 bases between. CDR3 DNA: TGTGCCAGCAGCCGGGACCACTCCTACGAGCAGTACTTC. Amino acid sequence: CASSRDHSYEQYF.

This chain connects TRBV20-1 to TRBJ2-7; D might be TRBD2 (5 bases). Trimming pared 7 bases from V and 6 bases from J, leaving 10 bases between. The CDR3 is 10 residues long. Germline assignment: CDR1 DFQATT and CDR2 SNEGSKA (reference sequence). CDR3 residues: CSGQDCEQYF. In DNA form, the CDR3 reads TGCAGTGGGCAGGACTGCGAGCAGTACTTC.

The chain carries TRBV7-2 and TRBJ2-7; 12 bases align to TRBD2. Per the germline V gene, CDR1 is SGHTA and CDR2 is FQGNSA. The trim removed 6 bases at V and 2 bases at J, leaving 5 bases unmatched. The CDR3 contains 15 residues. In DNA, the CDR3 is TGTGCCAGCAGTCGGACTAGCGGGACCACCTACGAGCAGTACTTC. It encodes CASSRTSGTTYEQYF.

CDR3 protein: CSAGLGTGANVLTF. The CDR3 DNA is TGCAGCGCCGGGCTGGGAACTGGGGCCAACGTCCTGACTTTC. The rearrangement uses TRBV29-1 and TRBJ2-6; D remains unclear. Germline V gene sequence: CDR1 SQVTM, CDR2 ANQGSEA. Trimming cost V 7 bases and J 2 bases, with 12 bases left between them. The CDR3 runs to 14 residues.

V gene TRBV7-9 combines with J gene TRBJ2-1; D is uncertain. Germline CDR1 reads SEHNR; CDR2 reads FQNEAQ (reference sequence). The CDR3 is 13 residues long. V shed 1 base and J shed 10 bases, with 11 bases lying between them. The CDR3 sequence is CASSLGISLEQFF. CDR3 nucleotide sequence: TGTGCCAGCAGCTTAGGAATAAGTCTCGAGCAGTTCTTC.

The chain carries TRBV9 and TRBJ2-3; 8 bases match TRBD2. From germline, CDR1 is SGDLS and CDR2 YYNGEE. The CDR3 is 15 residues long. The V segment lost 4 bases and the J segment 5 bases; nucleotides outside the gene matches: 9. The CDR3 nucleotides read TGTGCCAGCAGCCCCCGGGGCGGGGGGAAAGATACGCAGTATTTT. Protein sequence: CASSPRGGGKDTQYF. Complete variable domain (other parts from reference TRBV9 and TRBJ2-3): DSGVTQTPKHLITATGQRVTLRCSPRSGDLSVYWYQQSLDQGLQFLIQYYNGEERAKGNILERFSAQQFPDLHSELNLSSLELGDSALYFCASSPRGGGKDTQYFGPGTRLTVL.

This chain links TRBV12-3 or TRBV12-4 with TRBJ2-5; a possible D gene is TRBD2 (6 bases). Trimming took off 5 bases at V and 5 bases at J, with 12 bases between the two ends. The CDR3 has 13 amino acids. This CDR3 reads CASSGDSWETQYF. The CDR3 DNA sequence: TGTGCCAGCAGTGGGGACTCCTGGGAGACCCAGTACTTC.

This clonotype is a singleton in its sample. This chain joins TRBV12-3 or TRBV12-4 and TRBJ2-7; D assignment may be TRBD1 or TRBD2 (5 bases each). The CDR3 is made up of 13 amino acids. V lost 2 bases, J lost 5 bases, and 10 bases lay in between. The CDR3 nucleotides read TGTGCCAGCAGTTTATTGGGGACCCACGAGCAGTACTTC. Translating it yields CASSLLGTHEQYF.

This chain connects TRBV3-1 to TRBJ2-3, with D possibly matching TRBD2 (5 bases). There are 15 residues in the CDR3. Germline CDR1 LGHDT, CDR2 YNNKEL (reference sequence). With 5 bases removed from V and 4 bases from J, the gap between germline ends came to 16 bases. The CDR3 nucleotides read TGTGCCAGCAGCGAGGTATCTAGCCGCGCAGATACGCAGTATTTT. Protein product: CASSEVSSRADTQYF.

The chain is built from TRBV7-9 and TRBJ2-7, with TRBD2 matching 8 bases. V lost 5 bases to trimming and J lost 2 bases; unmatched junction nucleotides: 17. Germline CDR1 reads SEHNR; CDR2 reads FQNEAQ (reference sequence). The CDR3 loop spans 18 amino acids. The CDR3 DNA follows: TGTGCCAGCAGCCTTCGGGCGTCTGGGGCGGGGGGAACCTACGAGCAGTACTTC. Amino acid sequence: CASSLRASGAGGTYEQYF.

V and J are TRBV14 and TRBJ2-3, with unresolved D. Germline V gene sequence: CDR1 SGHDN, CDR2 FVKESK. The CDR3 sequence is 13 residues long. The V end lost 4 bases, the J end lost 6 bases, and 11 bases lay between the germline ends. CDR3 region: CASSPLGVDTQYF. The CDR3 region has the DNA TGTGCCAGCAGCCCCTTAGGCGTCGATACGCAGTATTTT.

V gene TRBV6-5 combines with J gene TRBJ2-3; D perhaps matches TRBD2 (5 bases). Germline values: CDR1 MNHEY, CDR2 SVGAGI. Between the trimmed V and J ends, which lost 2 bases and 3 bases, there was a span of 9 bases. The CDR3 contains 14 residues. The CDR3 region is CASSYRDPTDTQYF. For the CDR3, the DNA is TGTGCCAGCAGTTACCGGGATCCAACAGATACGCAGTATTTT.

The chain is built from TRBV5-4 and TRBJ2-2; either TRBD1 or TRBD2 may fit D (5 bases each). Trimming stripped 0 bases from V and 5 bases from J, with 11 bases between. Per the germline V gene, CDR1 is SGHNT and CDR2 is YYREEE (reference sequence). This CDR3 has 15 residues. CDR3: CASSLALGETGELFF. Here the CDR3 DNA reads TGTGCCAGCAGCTTGGCCCTAGGGGAGACCGGGGAGCTGTTTTTT.

The V gene is TRBV27, the J gene TRBJ2-5; 8 bases are shared with TRBD2. CDR1 MNHEY and CDR2 SMNVEV come from the germline V gene (reference sequence). CDR3 length: 18 residues. The V segment lost 2 bases and the J segment 0 bases; nucleotides outside the gene matches: 11. The CDR3 loop reads CASSLEDGGDRDQETQYF. In DNA form, the CDR3 reads TGTGCCAGCAGTTTAGAAGACGGGGGGGATCGGGACCAAGAGACCCAGTACTTC.

The rearrangement joins TRBV4-3 to TRBJ2-1, with 11 bases lining up with TRBD2. Germline CDR1 and CDR2: LGHNA and YSLEER. J was trimmed by 2 bases and V by 8 bases; bases with no gene match: 5. The CDR3 totals 15 residues. CDR3 DNA: TGCGCCAGCGGACCGGGACTAGCGGCCTACAATGAGCAGTTCTTC. Protein product: CASGPGLAAYNEQFF.

The rearrangement links TRBV13 to TRBJ1-1, with D possibly TRBD1 on 5 matching bases. V was clipped by 6 bases and J by 3 bases, with 14 bases between them. The CDR3 has 14 amino acids. Germline CDR1 reads PRHDT; CDR2 reads FYEKMQ (reference sequence). This CDR3 is CASRLSGIYTEAFF. The CDR3, as DNA: TGTGCCAGCAGATTATCAGGGATATACACTGAAGCTTTCTTT.

The J gene is TRBJ2-3, the V gene TRBV29-1; 12 bases are shared with TRBD2. Germline V gives CDR1 SQVTM, CDR2 ANQGSEA. With 3 bases clipped from V and 4 bases from J, the junction kept 8 bases outside the gene matches. The CDR3 contains 16 residues. The CDR3 coding sequence is TGCAGCGTTGATACACGACTAGCGGGGGAGGCAGATACGCAGTATTTT. Translation: CSVDTRLAGEADTQYF.

The DNA for the CDR3 is TGTGCCAGCAGCCTGACAAATCTCCACGAGCAGTACTTC. Translating gives CASSLTNLHEQYF. J is TRBJ2-7 and V is TRBV11-3; no definite D call. CDR3 size: 13 residues. V was trimmed by 5 bases and J by 5 bases, leaving 13 bases between them. The germline V gene has CDR1 SGHNT and CDR2 YENEEA.

The chain combines TRBV15 with TRBJ2-1, with TRBD2 identical over 11 bases. The CDR3 runs 17 residues. V lost 1 base to trimming and J lost 7 bases; unmatched junction nucleotides: 9. Germline CDR1 LNHNV, CDR2 YYDKDF (reference sequence). The CDR3 DNA reads as TGTGCCACCAGCAGAGGCCGTCTAGCGGGGGGAAGGAATGAGCAGTTCTTC. This encodes CATSRGRLAGGRNEQFF. The full variable domain, in which reference TRBV15 and TRBJ2-1 provide the parts outside the CDR3, is DAMVIQNPRYQVTQFGKPVTLSCSQTLNHNVMYWYQQKSSQAPKLLFHYYDKDFNNEADTPDNFQSRRPNTSFCFLDIRSPGLGDTAMYLCATSRGRLAGGRNEQFFGPGTRLTVL.

As for this clonotype: The junction differs from germline at one of its ends, possibly a read error. V and J are TRBV20-1 and TRBJ2-5; D possibly corresponds to TRBD2 (6 bases). The CDR3 runs 12 residues. The germline CDR1 and CDR2 sequences are DFQATT and SNEGSKA (reference sequence). CDR3 bases: TGTGTCCCAGGGAGGCCCCAAGAGACCCAGTACTTC. Its protein is CVPGRPQETQYF.

J is TRBJ2-3 and V is TRBV29-1; TRBD2 aligns across 7 bases. J was trimmed by 10 bases and V by 7 bases; bases with no gene match: 17. Per the germline V gene, CDR1 is SQVTM and CDR2 is ANQGSEA. CDR3 size: 14 residues. CDR3 residues: CSASTGGDPMAQYF. The DNA of the CDR3 is TGCAGCGCTTCAACTGGGGGGGATCCCATGGCGCAGTATTTT.

The genes are TRBV7-2 and TRBJ1-5, with 8 positions matching TRBD1. Losses at the gene ends were 2 bases for V and 9 bases for J; bases not matched to a gene: 9. The germline V gene has CDR1 SGHTA and CDR2 FQGNSA. The CDR3 is 15 residues long. The CDR3 here is CASSLKGQGPGPQHF. The CDR3 bases are TGTGCCAGCAGCTTAAAAGGACAGGGCCCAGGGCCCCAGCATTTT.

The chain uses TRBV20-1 and TRBJ1-2; D not resolved. CDR1 and CDR2 from the germline V gene are DFQATT and SNEGSKA (reference sequence). V was cut by 3 bases and J by 0 bases, with 11 bases left in between. The length of the CDR3 is 14 residues. The CDR3 spells CSASMSGANYGYTF. The CDR3 DNA sequence: TGCAGTGCTAGCATGTCTGGGGCTAACTATGGCTACACCTTC.